The clone carrying this TCR beta chain was found many times. Stability of Graves' hyperthyroidism was defined as absent ophthalmopathy progression within 18 months. Fresh peripheral blood, under 13 ml, was the source of the PBMCs. This sample is drawn from a study of T cells in Graves' hyperthyroidism and ophthalmopathy. Study summary: Once the initial diagnosis was made, peripheral blood was obtained before any treatment.

V lost 6 bases, J lost 6 bases, and 21 bases lay in between. The CDR3 runs to 15 residues. From germline, CDR1 is MDHEN and CDR2 SYDVKM. It was RNA transcripts that yielded the amplified TCR beta CDR3 regions. During a first-round RT-PCR of the TCR CDR3, the HTBI primer set was used. TCRdb analysed the multiplex PCR reads with MiXCR anew, one entry per CDR3 protein. Among about 560,000 distinct CDR3 sequences listed, 11% to 15% were seen once. This chain joins TRBV28 and TRBJ2-7; D is uncertain. This receptor was identified in a woman between 40 and 55 years old with Graves' hyperthyroidism. Material: blood. CDR3 amino acids: CASSSKKDIVSEQYF. CDR3 DNA: TGTGCCAGCAGCTCTAAGAAAGACATAGTCTCCGAGCAGTACTTC.